This TCR beta chain was found in a study of human T cells and chemical hapten exposure. The wider study: Per-sample TCR yields varied mainly from small pooled library volume differences.

Time point indicated: patch test 2, 6 weeks after DPC sensitization. Specified treatment: therapeutic diphenylcyclopropenone sensitization with weekly scalp DPC. Every donor had alopecia and was 18 to 70 years old; all were suitable for DPC. The V gene lost 1 base and the J gene lost 5 bases, with 15 bases spanning the gap. Germline V gives CDR1 DFQATT, CDR2 SNEGSKA (reference sequence). The length of the CDR3 is 14 residues. The library tagged each cDNA molecule with unique molecular identifiers. TCRdb reanalysed the RACE reads using MiXCR and keeps one entry per CDR3 protein. The sample carries approximately 110,000 distinct CDR3 sequences, about a tenth recorded once. As concerns this clonotype: Since a much larger clone is just one base distant, this may be a read error.

This clonotype was sampled from a woman in her forties with alopecia areata. Some clones in this sample may be carry-over from other donors' samples. The chain couples TRBV20-1 to TRBJ2-7; tentative D call: TRBD2 (5 bases). The sequencing here drew on whole blood, taken in connection with sensitization to the hapten diphenylcyclopropenone (DPC). CDR3 in amino acids: CSARGSLAVDEQYF. The CDR3 DNA reads as TGCAGTGCTAGAGGGAGTCTAGCTGTCGACGAGCAGTACTTC.